The rows below give T cell receptor beta chains drawn from one sample of a study of blood T cell repertoires in COVID-19. Libraries were prepared by immunoSEQ multiplex PCR; TCRdb keeps only in-frame clonotypes and omits some of them. The profile shows 69,000 or so clones, more than 80% of them singletons. Source material: peripheral blood. These receptor sequences come from a woman older than 75 with active or convalescent COVID-19. Both conserved end residues are part of each CDR3. The D gene is left open where the match is weak. Not every row has a clone size; where given, it reads once, few, many or a size class.

d_call cdr3_length j_call clone_size v_call cdr3_nt cdr3_aa
- 17 TRBJ1-3 - TRBV7-2 TGTGCCAGCAGCCCCCCCTCGGGGGGGCCTGCTGGAAACACCATATATTTT CASSPPSGGPAGNTIYF
- 12 TRBJ1-2 once TRBV5-6 TGTGCCAGCAGATCAAGCGGCTATGGCTACACCTTC CASRSSGYGYTF
- 16 TRBJ2-3 - TRBV24-1 TGTGCCACCTCCTCATTCGCTGTTACTAGCACAGATACGCAGTATTTT CATSSFAVTSTDTQYF
- 16 TRBJ2-7 - TRBV19 TGTGCCAGTAGTATAGATCTATACGGGGACAACTACGAGCAGTACTTC CASSIDLYGDNYEQYF
TRBD2 15 TRBJ2-1 - TRBV19 TGTGCCAGTAGTATAAAGCGGGAGTGGGACAATGAGCAGTTCTTC CASSIKREWDNEQFF
- 13 TRBJ1-1 - TRBV2 TGTGCCAGTCGGGGGGGACTGAACACTGAAGCTTTCTTT CASRGGLNTEAFF
TRBD2 18 TRBJ2-5 - TRBV28 TGTGCCAGCAGTTTATTCCTAGCGGGGGGGCGCACAATCGGGACCCAGTACTTC CASSLFLAGGRTIGTQYF
TRBD1 20 TRBJ1-5 - TRBV7-8 TGTGCCAGCAGCTTACGGGACAGGGGACGGTTATCGCCTAGCAATCAGCCCCAGCATTTT CASSLRDRGRLSPSNQPQHF
- 11 TRBJ1-2 - TRBV6-4 TGTGCCAGCAGTGACCGTTATGGCTACACCTTC CASSDRYGYTF
TRBD2 15 TRBJ2-3 - TRBV7-2 TGTGCCAGCAGTCCGACTAGCGGGGGAATGTATACGCAGTATTTT CASSPTSGGMYTQYF
- 13 TRBJ2-1 - TRBV5-6 TGTGCCAGCAGCCCGCTAGGGGTTGATGAGCAGTTCTTC CASSPLGVDEQFF
TRBD2 15 TRBJ2-7 - TRBV4-3 TGCGCCAGCAGCCAAGGGACTAGCGGGACCTACGAGCAGTACTTC CASSQGTSGTYEQYF
TRBD2 16 TRBJ2-3 once TRBV19 TGTGCCAGTAACCAGAATAGACTAGCGGGAGCAGATACGCAGTATTTT CASNQNRLAGADTQYF
- 14 TRBJ2-3 - TRBV7-8 TGTGCCAGCAGCTTAATCGTTAGCACAGATACGCAGTATTTT CASSLIVSTDTQYF
- 16 TRBJ1-4 - TRBV18 TGTGCCAGCTCACCGTATCAGGCGTCAACTAATGAAAAACTGTTTTTT CASSPYQASTNEKLFF
- 15 TRBJ2-2 once TRBV7-9 TGTGCCAGCAGCTTGGGGGCAGCCCTCGCCGGGGAGCTGTTTTTT CASSLGAALAGELFF
- 13 TRBJ1-2 few TRBV11-2 TGTGCCAGCAGCTCCGGACTGAACTATGGCTACACCTTC CASSSGLNYGYTF
- 16 TRBJ2-5 - TRBV7-2 TGTGCCAGCAGCTATCAGCGGCAGCTAAGCCAAGAGACCCAGTACTTC CASSYQRQLSQETQYF
TRBD2 14 TRBJ2-1 - TRBV5-1 TGCGCCAGCAGCTCCTGGACTAGCGGGAATGAGCAGTTCTTC CASSSWTSGNEQFF
- 15 TRBJ2-2 - TRBV6-6 TGTGCCAGCAGTTACTCCGGGACTGGGCCCGGGGAGCTGTTTTTT CASSYSGTGPGELFF
TRBD1 13 TRBJ2-7 once TRBV13 TGTGCCAGCCGGGACAGGGACATCTACGAGCAGTACTTC CASRDRDIYEQYF
- 19 TRBJ2-6 - TRBV11-2 TGTGCCAGCAGCTACCAAGGGGTCCTCACTCTCTCTGGGGCCAACGTCCTGACTTTC CASSYQGVLTLSGANVLTF
- 15 TRBJ1-2 - TRBV5-6 TGTGCCAGCTGGTGGACAGCGGACCTTAACTATGGCTACACCTTC CASWWTADLNYGYTF
- 15 TRBJ2-7 - TRBV18 TGTGCCAGCTCACCCACGAAGGGATCGGGGTACGAGCAGTACTTC CASSPTKGSGYEQYF
- 14 TRBJ1-3 - TRBV2 TGTGCCAGCAGTGAGGCCTTCTCTGGAAACACCATATATTTT CASSEAFSGNTIYF
- 15 TRBJ1-1 - TRBV9 TGTGCCAGCAGCCCCGATTACAGGGTAGGCACTGAAGCTTTCTTT CASSPDYRVGTEAFF
- 15 TRBJ2-7 - TRBV7-9 TGTGCCAGCAGCTCCTATACAGGGAGCTCCTACGAGCAGTACTTC CASSSYTGSSYEQYF
TRBD2 16 TRBJ2-7 - TRBV13 TGTGCCAGCAGCTTGCGGACTAGCGGGAGTGGTAATGAGCAGTACTTC CASSLRTSGSGNEQYF
TRBD1 12 TRBJ2-7 - TRBV12-3/TRBV12-4 TGTGCCAGCAGTAGACAGGGGAACGAGCAGTACTTC CASSRQGNEQYF
TRBD2 16 TRBJ2-1 - TRBV15 TGTGCCACCAGCAAGCGAGCTAGCGGGGGGGCGTTTCAGCAGTTCTTC CATSKRASGGAFQQFF
- 17 TRBJ1-5 few TRBV24-1 TGTGCCACCAGTGACCCTCCAACAGGGAGTGGCAATCAGCCCCAGCATTTT CATSDPPTGSGNQPQHF
TRBD1 16 TRBJ2-2 - TRBV4-1 TGCGCCAGCAGCCAACTACAGGGGAAGAACACCGGGGAGCTGTTTTTT CASSQLQGKNTGELFF
- 14 TRBJ1-5 few TRBV28 TGTGCCAGCAGAACAGAATATAGCAATCAGCCCCAGCATTTT CASRTEYSNQPQHF
- 15 TRBJ2-7 - TRBV7-2 TGTGCCAGCAGCTTAGTAGGGGCGCAGTCCTACGAGCAGTACTTC CASSLVGAQSYEQYF
- 15 TRBJ1-2 once TRBV11-2 TGTGCCAGCAGGGATCCAGGGGAATCTAACTATGGCTACACCTTC CASRDPGESNYGYTF
TRBD2 15 TRBJ2-7 - TRBV7-2 TGTGCCAGCAGCTCTCCCGGGACTAGCCGCTACGAGCAGTACTTC CASSSPGTSRYEQYF
TRBD1 16 TRBJ1-2 - TRBV5-1 TGCGCCAGCAGCTCTGGGCCCGGACAGGGGAACTATGGCTACACCTTC CASSSGPGQGNYGYTF
- 15 TRBJ2-3 - TRBV5-1 TGCGCCAGCAGCGTGGACGGTTTGTTCACAGATACGCAGTATTTT CASSVDGLFTDTQYF
TRBD2 14 TRBJ2-7 - TRBV30 TGTGCCTGGAATGCAGCGGGGACTAGCTACGAGCAGTACTTC CAWNAAGTSYEQYF
TRBD2 16 TRBJ2-3 - TRBV15 TGTGCCACCAGCAGAGATCCAGCGGGAGGCACAGATACGCAGTATTTT CATSRDPAGGTDTQYF
- 14 TRBJ1-1 - TRBV19 TGTGCCAGTAGTAAGGAGACAGTGAACACTGAAGCTTTCTTT CASSKETVNTEAFF
TRBD1 15 TRBJ2-2 - TRBV7-8 TGTGCCAGCAGTAGACAGGGTGCTTTGGCCGGGGAGCTGTTTTTT CASSRQGALAGELFF
- 15 TRBJ2-4 - TRBV4-2 TGTGCCAGCAGCCAAGCCCGCGACCCCCAGGGCATTCAGTACTTC CASSQARDPQGIQYF
- 15 TRBJ2-1 few TRBV9 TGTGCCAGCAGCGTAGGGGGGCGCTCCTACAATGAGCAGTTCTTC CASSVGGRSYNEQFF
TRBD2 20 TRBJ2-1 once TRBV19 TGTGCCAGTAGTGGGAAACTTGGACTAGCGGGAGGGTTTTTCTACAATGAGCAGTTCTTC CASSGKLGLAGGFFYNEQFF